The 17 T cell receptor beta chains given below trace back to one sample, sequenced in a study of T cells in Graves' hyperthyroidism and ophthalmopathy. Regions amplified from RNA transcripts were the TCR beta CDR3 regions. RT-PCR in the first round (using the HTBI primer set) targeted the TCR CDR3. TCRdb re-analysed the multiplex PCR reads in MiXCR, keeping a single row per CDR3 protein. The sample lists 550,000 to 800,000 distinct CDR3 sequences, about 18% occurring once. Sequencing input: blood. Receptor source: a middle-aged man with Graves' hyperthyroidism.

There are many counts of this clonotype. The gene calls are TRBV12-3 or TRBV12-4 and TRBJ1-4; 7 positions agree with TRBD1. The trim removed 2 bases at V and 8 bases at J, leaving 8 bases unmatched. The CDR3 has 15 amino acids. For the CDR3, the DNA is TGTGCCAGCAGTTTACTACAGGGGCAGGGAGAAAAACTGTTTTTT. Protein product: CASSLLQGQGEKLFF.

The CDR3 protein is CASSSLTGQLAYNEQFF. DNA for the CDR3: TGTGCCAGCAGCTCGCTCACGGGACAGTTAGCCTACAATGAGCAGTTCTTC. The chain joins TRBV5-6 to TRBJ2-1; 7 nucleotides line up with TRBD1. Germline CDR1 is SGHDT and CDR2 is YYEEEE. Trimming cost V 3 bases and J 2 bases; bases outside gene matches: 11. The CDR3 covers 17 residues.

This clonotype was counted many times. The chain employs TRBV29-1 and TRBJ2-7; 11 bases map to TRBD1. The ends lost 4 bases at V and 0 bases at J; junction bases unmatched: 2. Germline CDR1 and CDR2: SQVTM and ANQGSEA. The length of the CDR3 is 14 residues. CDR3 sequence (DNA): TGCAGCGTTGGGGACAGGGGGGTCTCCTACGAGCAGTACTTC. It codes for CSVGDRGVSYEQYF.

In this sample, this clonotype turned up many times. The chain uses TRBV11-3 and TRBJ2-1; perhaps TRBD2 as D (6 bases). Germline loops: CDR1 SGHNT, CDR2 YENEEA. This CDR3 has 16 amino acids. Between the trimmed V and J ends, which lost 0 bases and 11 bases, there was a span of 20 bases. CDR3 protein: CASSLDHGGSGRKQFF. In DNA, the CDR3 is TGTGCCAGCAGCTTAGATCACGGGGGTAGCGGAAGGAAGCAGTTCTTC. Filled out from reference TRBV11-3 and TRBJ2-1, the complete variable domain reads EAGVVQSPRYKIIEKKQPVAFWCNPISGHNTLYWYLQNLGQGPELLIRYENEEAVDDSQLPKDRFSAERLKGVDSTLKIQPAELGDSAVYLCASSLDHGGSGRKQFFGPGTRLTVL.

This clonotype was seen ten or more times. V is TRBV7-2 and J is TRBJ2-2, with D possibly matching TRBD1 (6 bases). The CDR3 is 16 amino acids. Between the trimmed V and J ends, which lost 2 bases and 7 bases, there was a span of 17 bases. CDR1 and CDR2 from the germline V gene are SGHTA and FQGNSA. CDR3 bases: TGTGCCAGCAGCTTATTACCAGGGGCGCACAACGGGGAGCTGTTTTTT. Its protein is CASSLLPGAHNGELFF.

This clonotype was recorded many times. The chain couples TRBV7-2 to TRBJ2-7; 12 bases line up with TRBD2. The ends lost 5 bases at V and 6 bases at J; junction bases unmatched: 11. The CDR3 loop spans 16 amino acids. From germline, CDR1 is SGHTA and CDR2 FQGNSA. The CDR3 DNA reads as TGTGCCAGCAGCCCTTCAAGACTAGCGGGAGTAGGCGAGCAGTACTTC. It codes for CASSPSRLAGVGEQYF.

This clonotype was detected only a few times. At one of its ends the junction is not consistent with the germline gene, which may arise from a read error. The rearrangement joins TRBV7-3 to TRBJ2-7; D may be TRBD1 (5 bases). There are 13 residues in the CDR3. From germline, CDR1 is SGHTA and CDR2 FQGTGA. As DNA, the CDR3 is TGTGCCAGCAGTTTAACAGGCCCCAGCGAGCAGTACTTC. Its protein product is CASSLTGPSEQYF.

As concerns this clonotype: The junction differs from germline at one of its ends, possibly a read error. J is TRBJ1-1 and V is TRBV5-1; tentative D call: TRBD1 (5 bases). The germline V gene encodes CDR1 SGHRS and CDR2 YFSETQ. The CDR3 has 14 residues. The CDR3 protein is CASSPGLLGTEASF. As DNA, the CDR3 is TGCGCCAGCAGCCCGGGACTCCTTGGCACTGAAGCTTCCTTT.

At least ten counts were recorded for this clonotype. The chain is built from TRBV5-1 and TRBJ2-1; D not resolved. Germline V lookup: CDR1 SGHRS, CDR2 YFSETQ. Trimming stripped 0 bases from V and 10 bases from J, with 14 bases between. The CDR3 is made up of 14 amino acids. CDR3 in amino acids: CASSLASGFDEQFF. The CDR3 DNA sequence: TGCGCCAGCAGCTTGGCTTCGGGTTTCGACGAGCAGTTCTTC.

This CDR3 is CSARQIGSSQFF. The CDR3 DNA sequence: TGCAGTGCTAGACAAATCGGGAGTAGTCAGTTCTTC. The chain recombines TRBV20-1 with TRBJ2-1, with D possibly TRBD2 on 6 matching bases. The germline V and J ends were trimmed by 2 bases and 13 bases, with 15 bases remaining between them. CDR3 length equals 12 residues. CDR1 and CDR2 (germline): DFQATT, SNEGSKA (reference sequence).

This clonotype showed up many times. The chain employs TRBV6-1 and TRBJ2-2; 13 bases line up with TRBD2. The CDR3 loop spans 17 amino acids. The V gene end was trimmed by 6 bases and the J gene end by 4 bases; junction bases not matched to a gene: 8. Germline CDR1 reads MNHNS; CDR2 reads SASEGT. This chain's CDR3 is CASRYTGLAGLTGELFF. CDR3 nucleotide sequence: TGTGCCAGCAGATACACGGGACTAGCGGGACTCACCGGGGAGCTGTTTTTT.

In its sample, this clonotype was seen many times. The J gene is TRBJ1-4, the V gene TRBV3-1; D might be TRBD1 (5 bases). V shed 4 bases and J shed 10 bases, with 7 bases lying between them. Per the germline V gene, CDR1 is LGHDT and CDR2 is YNNKEL (reference sequence). The length of the CDR3 is 11 residues. The CDR3 spells CASSLDRKLFF. In DNA form, the CDR3 reads TGTGCCAGCAGCCTCGACAGAAAACTGTTTTTT.

The chain uses TRBV12-3 or TRBV12-4 and TRBJ2-2; the D gene is possibly TRBD2 (5 bases). The germline V and J ends were trimmed by 6 bases and 6 bases, with 11 bases remaining between them. This CDR3 has 13 amino acids. CDR3 in amino acids: CASSLREPGELFF. CDR3 in DNA: TGTGCCAGCAGCCTTAGGGAGCCCGGGGAGCTGTTTTTT.

This clonotype occurred a few times. V and J are TRBV9 and TRBJ2-5; the D gene could be TRBD1 or TRBD2 (5 bases each). This CDR3 has 16 residues. V dropped 4 bases and J dropped 3 bases, with 19 bases sitting between them. Germline CDR1 is SGDLS and CDR2 is YYNGEE. CDR3 residues: CASSPGRMGREETQYF. In nucleotides, the CDR3 is TGTGCCAGCAGCCCCGGTAGAATGGGACGGGAAGAGACCCAGTACTTC.

This clonotype has ten or more counts. V usage is TRBV27 and J usage is TRBJ1-6, with D possibly TRBD1 on 6 matching bases. Germline values: CDR1 MNHEY, CDR2 SMNVEV (reference sequence). The CDR3 contains 16 residues. V gave up 4 bases and J gave up 4 bases, with 14 bases separating them. The CDR3 sequence: CASSSLGGSYNSPLHF. CDR3 DNA sequence: TGTGCCAGCAGTTCCTTAGGGGGATCGTATAATTCACCCCTCCACTTT.

This clonotype appeared a few times. The CDR3 coding sequence is TGTGCCAGCCGGGACCTAGGGAATGAGCAGTTCTTC. Protein: CASRDLGNEQFF. V and J are TRBV6-2 or TRBV6-3 and TRBJ2-1; D may be TRBD1 or TRBD2 (5 bases each). Germline CDR1 MNHEY, CDR2 SVGEGT. This CDR3 comprises 12 residues. V gave up 8 bases and J gave up 7 bases, with 12 bases separating them.

This clonotype has at least ten counts. This chain joins TRBV10-1 and TRBJ2-7; possibly TRBD1 or TRBD2 for D (5 bases each). The CDR3 runs to 14 residues. The V gene's germline CDR1 is WNHNN and CDR2 SYGVQD (reference sequence). Trimming shortened V by 4 bases and J by 0 bases, and 10 bases separated the two germline ends. CDR3 bases: TGCGCCAGCAGTGGGCAGGGACCCTCCTACGAGCAGTACTTC. Translating gives CASSGQGPSYEQYF.